The 16 T cell receptor beta chains given below trace back to one sample, sequenced in a study of regulatory T cells in long-lasting Graves disease. With iRepertoire HTBI primers and Arm-PCR of CDR3 regions, TCR beta libraries were built. TCRdb recomputed calls from the multiplex PCR reads with MiXCR, one row per CDR3 protein. This table has 300,000 to 400,000 distinct CDR3 sequences, roughly 15% appearing once. Noted time point: newly diagnosed GD, antithyroid drugs for less than 3 months. The TCR library was made from RNA extracted from PBMCs. Sequencing was performed on peripheral blood mononuclear cells (PBMCs), taken at new diagnosis, from a patient treated with antithyroid drugs. These receptors were taken from a female donor with Graves disease.

This chain connects TRBV10-1 to TRBJ1-2; TRBD1 is a possible D gene (5 bases). Germline-derived CDR1 and CDR2 are WNHNN and SYGVQD (reference sequence). V was clipped by 3 bases and J by 8 bases, with 16 bases between them. CDR3 length: 14 amino acids. The CDR3: CASSDSGIRGGYTF. As DNA, the CDR3 is TGCGCCAGCAGTGACAGCGGGATAAGGGGAGGCTACACCTTC.

About this clonotype itself: A much larger clone differs from this one at a single base, so this may be a read error. This sequence joins TRBV2 and TRBJ1-2; D is undetermined. Trimming cost V 7 bases and J 4 bases, with 13 bases left between them. The CDR3 length is 13 residues. Looked up from germline, CDR1 is SNHLY and CDR2 is FYNNEI. This CDR3 is CASTTPQGYGYTF. The DNA for the CDR3 is TGTGCCAGCACAACCCCCCAAGGCTATGGCTACACCTTC.

This clonotype occurred many times. The CDR3 DNA reads TGCGCCAGCAGCCAACCAGACGGCAAGGGAAAACTGTTTTTT. It is translated as CASSQPDGKGKLFF. The chain links TRBV4-1 to TRBJ1-4; the D is unclear. This CDR3 spans 14 amino acids. CDR1 is MGHRA and CDR2 is YSYEKL in the germline V gene. Deletions cut 2 bases from V and 10 bases from J, with 14 bases between.

This clonotype occurred a few times. V is TRBV12-3 or TRBV12-4 and J is TRBJ1-4; D gene ambiguous. Trimming stripped 1 base from V and 8 bases from J, with 8 bases between. This CDR3 region has 13 residues. This CDR3 is CASSLGRREKLFF. The CDR3 bases are TGTGCCAGCAGTTTAGGGCGCAGGGAAAAACTGTTTTTT.

This clonotype has ten or more counts. The chain is built from TRBV6-1 and TRBJ1-1; D unclear. Germline V gene lookup returns CDR1 MNHNS and CDR2 SASEGT. The length of the CDR3 is 13 residues. V gave up 8 bases and J gave up 6 bases, with 16 bases separating them. The DNA for the CDR3 is TGTGCCAGCGGAGCCCGCATGTCGTCTGAAGCTTTCTTT. Residues: CASGARMSSEAFF.

This clonotype is medium-sized (0.01 to 0.1%). This rearrangement joins TRBV7-8 to TRBJ2-3; no definite D call. Trimming cost V 7 bases and J 3 bases, with 11 bases left between them. Germline assignment: CDR1 SGHVS and CDR2 FQNEAQ. This CDR3 has 13 amino acids. The CDR3 spells CASTFGYTDTQYF. The CDR3 DNA sequence: TGTGCCAGCACCTTCGGATATACAGATACGCAGTATTTT.

This clonotype occurred a few times. The gene calls are TRBV11-2 and TRBJ2-7; D ambiguous. This CDR3 comprises 12 residues. Per the germline V gene, CDR1 is SGHAT and CDR2 is FQNNGV. V was cut by 5 bases and J by 7 bases, with 12 bases left in between. CDR3 in DNA: TGTGCCAGCAGCATACCACCGCAGGAGCAGTACTTC. Translated: CASSIPPQEQYF.

This clonotype was found many times. This chain joins TRBV7-2 and TRBJ2-2, with D possibly being TRBD2 (6 bases). Germline V gene data show CDR1 as SGHTA and CDR2 as FQGNSA. The CDR3 has 16 amino acids. V was shortened by 1 base and J by 2 bases, with 11 bases between the two germline ends. The CDR3 DNA is TGTGCCAGCAGCTTAGTCTTCGGGGGAAACACCGGGGAGCTGTTTTTT. Its translation is CASSLVFGGNTGELFF.

This clonotype came up many times. A read error is possible here, since a much larger clone lies one base away. The chain links TRBV7-3 to TRBJ2-1; no definite D call. Trimming stripped 5 bases from V and 9 bases from J, with 17 bases between. CDR1 and CDR2 (germline): SGHTA, FQGTGA. CDR3 length equals 14 residues. CDR3 coding DNA: TGTGCCAGCAGCCCCACCCCTAGGAGCAGTGAGCAGTTCTTC. Its translation: CASSPTPRSSEQFF.

This clonotype was recorded at least ten times. The chain joins TRBV7-9 to TRBJ2-2; 14 nucleotides agree with TRBD2. The CDR3 totals 21 residues. Germline CDR1 SEHNR, CDR2 FQNEAQ (reference sequence). Trimming removed 7 bases from V and 7 bases from J; junction bases left unmatched: 23. The CDR3 DNA reads as TGTGCCAGCACCATGGGCCTTGGGACTAGCGGGAGAATACGCAAAGACGGGGAGCTGTTTTTT. Translation gives CASTMGLGTSGRIRKDGELFF.

This clonotype was seen at least ten times. V and J are TRBV2 and TRBJ2-3; 9 bases are a match to TRBD2. This CDR3 contains 15 residues. CDR1 is SNHLY, CDR2 FYNNEI, per germline. Germline trimming cut 5 bases from V and 2 bases from J; bases unmatched to any gene: 5. The CDR3 protein is CASSSPSGATDTQYF. CDR3 sequence (DNA): TGTGCCAGCAGTTCTCCTAGCGGGGCCACAGATACGCAGTATTTT.

This clonotype came up many times. The chain couples TRBV20-1 to TRBJ2-1; the D gene is possibly TRBD2 (6 bases). The length of the CDR3 is 13 residues. From germline, CDR1 is DFQATT and CDR2 SNEGSKA (reference sequence). V lost 4 bases to trimming and J lost 15 bases, with 22 bases between them. The CDR3 DNA reads TGCAGTGCTACCTACATTGGGGGGAGTGTGTCGTTCTTC. Residues: CSATYIGGSVSFF.

A few counts support this clonotype. The J gene is TRBJ1-3, the V gene TRBV24-1, with D hard to call. Trimming took off 4 bases at V and 0 bases at J, with 9 bases between the two ends. Germline V gives CDR1 KGHDR, CDR2 SFDVKD. The CDR3 length is 15 residues. In DNA form, the CDR3 reads TGTGCCACCAGTGACCGAGACAACTCTGGAAACACCATATATTTT. Translated, it gives CATSDRDNSGNTIYF.

This clonotype was observed many times. The chain uses TRBV12-3 or TRBV12-4 and TRBJ1-2; D remains unclear. The ends were cut back, 3 bases at V and 2 bases at J, with 10 bases in the middle. The CDR3 spans 14 residues. The CDR3 sequence: CASSLVPDNYGYTF. For the CDR3, the DNA is TGTGCCAGCAGTTTGGTTCCAGACAACTATGGCTACACCTTC.

Ten or more counts support this clonotype. The chain couples TRBV19 to TRBJ2-7; D might be TRBD2 (6 bases). CDR3 length: 15 amino acids. The germline V gene has CDR1 LNHDA and CDR2 SQIVND (reference sequence). The V end lost 4 bases, the J end lost 2 bases, and 15 bases lay between the germline ends. CDR3 bases: TGTGCCAGTAGTAGCCTCGGGAGACTGACCTACGAGCAGTACTTC. This encodes CASSSLGRLTYEQYF.

This clonotype turned up a few times. The J gene is TRBJ1-5, the V gene TRBV6-2 or TRBV6-3; D is uncertain. From germline, CDR1 is MNHEY and CDR2 SVGEGT. Trimming removed 0 bases at V and 9 bases at J, with 15 bases between. This CDR3 contains 15 residues. The CDR3 DNA is TGTGCCAGCAGTTACTCGAGCGAACTCCGGTCGCCCCAGCATTTT. Its translation is CASSYSSELRSPQHF.